These 20 T cell receptor beta chains share one sample of origin, sequenced in a study of control samples from healthy donors and cancer patients. Sequencing was performed with immunoSEQ multiplex PCR; in TCRdb, only in-frame clones are kept and a portion is missing. The data show some 150,000 clones, around 94% seen once. Sequenced material: blood. These receptor sequences come from a man aged 35-49 years in good health.

The chain couples TRBV28 to TRBJ2-1, with D hard to call. The CDR3 covers 16 residues. Between the trimmed V and J ends, which lost 5 bases and 2 bases, there was a span of 16 bases. From germline, CDR1 is MDHEN and CDR2 SYDVKM. CDR3 in amino acids: CASSPIHRTPYNEQFF. In DNA form, the CDR3 reads TGTGCCAGCAGTCCCATCCACCGGACCCCCTACAATGAGCAGTTCTTC.

The chain links TRBV18 to TRBJ1-4; D uncertain. Germline V gives CDR1 KGHSH, CDR2 LQKENI. Trimming stripped 3 bases from V and 8 bases from J, with 4 bases between. The CDR3 totals 11 residues. CDR3 sequence (DNA): TGTGCCAGCTCACCCTCCGAAAAACTGTTTTTT. As protein: CASSPSEKLFF.

CDR3 nucleotides: TGTGCCAGCAGCTTAGTTTCCAGGGAGGATGAAAAACTGTTTTTT. It specifies CASSLVSREDEKLFF. The J gene is TRBJ1-4, the V gene TRBV7-2; a possible D gene is TRBD1 (5 bases). Germline values: CDR1 SGHTA, CDR2 FQGNSA. V was trimmed by 1 base and J by 6 bases, leaving 12 bases between them. The CDR3 is made up of 15 amino acids.

The chain employs TRBV2 and TRBJ2-1; TRBD2 matches 7 bases. V lost 7 bases to trimming and J lost 6 bases; unmatched junction nucleotides: 3. This CDR3 is built from 12 residues. Germline CDR1 SNHLY, CDR2 FYNNEI. CDR3 in DNA: TGTGCCAGCACTGGACTAGTCAATGAGCAGTTCTTC. Residues: CASTGLVNEQFF.

The V gene is TRBV18, the J gene TRBJ2-2; TRBD2 aligns across 7 bases. Germline-derived CDR1 and CDR2 are KGHSH and LQKENI. V lost 3 bases to trimming and J lost 0 bases; unmatched junction nucleotides: 1. This CDR3 spans 15 amino acids. The CDR3 DNA sequence: TGTGCCAGCTCACCGGGAGGGACGAACACCGGGGAGCTGTTTTTT. Encoded protein: CASSPGGTNTGELFF. Using reference TRBV18 and TRBJ2-2 for the parts outside the CDR3, the full variable domain is NAGVMQNPRHLVRRRGQEARLRCSPMKGHSHVYWYRQLPEEGLKFMVYLQKENIIDESGMPKERFSAEFPKEGPSILRIQQVVRGDSAAYFCASSPGGTNTGELFFGEGSRLTVL.

This chain connects TRBV6-1 to TRBJ2-1; no definite D call. Germline values: CDR1 MNHNS, CDR2 SASEGT. V was trimmed by 3 bases and J by 9 bases, leaving 12 bases between them. The CDR3 has 13 amino acids. The CDR3 sequence: CASSERSLSEQFF. The CDR3 nucleotides read TGTGCCAGCAGTGAGCGGTCCTTGAGTGAGCAGTTCTTC.

The chain employs TRBV28 and TRBJ2-2, with D perhaps matching TRBD1 or TRBD2 (5 bases each). The V and J ends lost 2 bases and 13 bases respectively, with 17 bases between them. The CDR3 contains 14 residues. Germline CDR1 is MDHEN and CDR2 is SYDVKM. The CDR3 reads CASSLGAVEGSLFF. For the CDR3, the DNA is TGTGCCAGCAGTTTAGGGGCAGTTGAGGGGTCGCTGTTTTTT.

V gene TRBV5-6 combines with J gene TRBJ2-1; D is perhaps TRBD2 (6 bases). V was pared by 4 bases and J by 5 bases, with 13 bases between. Per germline, CDR1 SGHDT and CDR2 YYEEEE. The CDR3 has 14 amino acids. The CDR3 DNA reads TGTGCCAGCAGCCTCCACCCTAGCGACAATGAGCAGTTCTTC. It encodes CASSLHPSDNEQFF.

The chain is built from TRBV2 and TRBJ2-5; 7 nucleotides align to TRBD1. The CDR3 is 19 residues long. V gave up 0 bases and J gave up 1 base; unmatched junction bases: 14. Germline-derived CDR1 and CDR2 are SNHLY and FYNNEI. The CDR3 spells CASSEATLGFGQAQETQYF. Here the CDR3 DNA reads TGTGCCAGCAGTGAAGCGACACTAGGGTTCGGACAGGCCCAAGAGACCCAGTACTTC. The full variable domain, completed using reference TRBV2 and TRBJ2-5, is EPEVTQTPSHQVTQMGQEVILRCVPISNHLYFYWYRQILGQKVEFLVSFYNNEISEKSEIFDDQFSVERPDGSNFTLKIRSTKLEDSAMYFCASSEATLGFGQAQETQYFGPGTRLLVL.

The chain employs TRBV5-6 and TRBJ1-6, with 9 bases matching TRBD1. CDR1 and CDR2 (germline): SGHDT, YYEEEE. Unmatched junction bases numbered 10, after V lost 0 bases and J lost 6 bases. The CDR3 contains 18 residues. As DNA, the CDR3 is TGTGCCAGCAGCTTGGGTACTCGTCCGGGACAGGGTAATTCACCCCTCCACTTT. Translation: CASSLGTRPGQGNSPLHF.

J is TRBJ2-1 and V is TRBV6-1, with D perhaps TRBD1 (6 bases). In germline, CDR1 is MNHNS, CDR2 SASEGT. The CDR3 is made up of 14 amino acids. Trimming shortened V by 2 bases and J by 9 bases, and 14 bases separated the two germline ends. The CDR3 nucleotides are TGTGCCAGCAGTGAAAACGTCAGGGGTGGTGAGCAGTTCTTC. This sequence encodes CASSENVRGGEQFF.

The chain links TRBV7-3 to TRBJ2-5, with D possibly TRBD1 on 6 matching bases. V lost 1 base, J lost 7 bases, and 10 bases lay in between. The germline V gene encodes CDR1 SGHTA and CDR2 FQGTGA. CDR3 length: 13 amino acids. CDR3 coding DNA: TGTGCCAGCAGCTTAAAGGGGGAAGGGACCCAGTACTTC. This translates into CASSLKGEGTQYF.

This chain connects TRBV11-2 to TRBJ2-7; 9 positions match TRBD1. In germline, CDR1 is SGHAT, CDR2 FQNNGV. V lost 3 bases and J lost 4; bases outside the gene matches: 4. CDR3 length: 14 amino acids. CDR3 DNA sequence: TGTGCCAGCAGCTTTGGACAGGGGAGTTACGAGCAGTACTTC. Translating gives CASSFGQGSYEQYF.

The rearrangement links TRBV10-3 to TRBJ2-2; D uncertain. CDR3 length: 11 residues. Trimming took 10 bases from V and 3 from J, leaving 6 bases between them. Germline V gives CDR1 ENHRY, CDR2 SYGVKD. CDR3 sequence: CATRDTGELFF. CDR3 DNA: TGTGCCACTCGGGACACCGGGGAGCTGTTTTTT.

Regarding this clone: Germline is not matched at one junction end, which may reflect a read error. The chain couples TRBV28 to TRBJ1-1; D possibly corresponds to TRBD1 (6 bases). This CDR3 has 16 amino acids. The germline gives CDR1 MDHEN, CDR2 SYDVKM. The CDR3 reads CASSSLGALVNIEAFF. CDR3 sequence (DNA): TGTGCCAGCAGTTCTCTGGGGGCTCTTGTGAACATTGAAGCTTTCTTT.

The V and J genes are TRBV12-3 or TRBV12-4 and TRBJ1-6; D is ambiguous. V lost 6 bases and J lost 11, with 14 bases in between. There are 13 residues in the CDR3. The CDR3 loop is CASRRGLGAPLHF. CDR3 nucleotide sequence: TGTGCCAGCAGGCGGGGTTTAGGCGCACCCCTCCACTTT.

This clone appeared once. The rearrangement uses TRBV2 and TRBJ1-5, with 7 bases lining up with TRBD1. V was clipped by 6 bases and J by 9 bases; unmatched bases: 11. Per germline, CDR1 SNHLY and CDR2 FYNNEI. The CDR3 is 14 residues long. CDR3: CASRGGQTFSPQHF. The CDR3 nucleotides are TGTGCCAGCAGAGGGGGACAGACTTTTTCGCCCCAGCATTTT.

This chain joins TRBV3-1 (or the pseudogene TRBV3-2) and TRBJ2-3, with TRBD2 matching 8 bases. The CDR3 spans 15 residues. V trimming: 1 base; J trimming: 3 bases; junction bases outside the gene matches: 3. CDR1 is LGHDT, CDR2 YNNKEL, per germline (reference sequence). The CDR3 sequence is CASSQGGGRTDTQYF. CDR3 nucleotide sequence: TGTGCCAGCAGCCAAGGGGGCGGGAGGACAGATACGCAGTATTTT.

This clone was detected only once. J is TRBJ2-2 and V is TRBV18; a weak D match, TRBD1 (5 bases). CDR1 and CDR2 from the germline V gene are KGHSH and LQKENI. This CDR3 comprises 15 residues. Trimming stripped 8 bases from V and 0 bases from J, with 13 bases between. CDR3 amino acids: CASPRAGTNTGELFF. In DNA, the CDR3 is TGTGCCAGCCCCCGGGCAGGGACGAACACCGGGGAGCTGTTTTTT.

The J gene is TRBJ1-6, the V gene TRBV5-5; D may be TRBD1 (6 bases). The CDR3 has 13 residues. The germline gives CDR1 SGHKS, CDR2 YYEKEE (reference sequence). Trimming stripped 1 base from V and 7 bases from J, with 6 bases between. The CDR3 nucleotides read TGTGCCAGCAGCTTGACAGGGAATTCACCCCTCCACTTT. Protein: CASSLTGNSPLHF.